The 13 T cell receptor beta chains given below trace back to one sample, sequenced in a study of control samples from healthy donors and cancer patients. Profiling relied on immunoSEQ multiplex PCR, and the TCRdb table lists in-frame clones only, not all of them. The sample has tens of thousands of clones, less than 90% seen once. Material for sequencing was blood. The receptors were sampled from an older woman in good health.

The chain links TRBV7-2 to TRBJ2-5; D possibly corresponds to TRBD2 (6 bases). CDR3 length: 15 amino acids. Germline values: CDR1 SGHTA, CDR2 FQGNSA. V was clipped by 4 bases and J by 1 base, with 13 bases between them. The CDR3 DNA sequence: TGTGCCAGCAGCTCCGTAGCAGCGGGCCAAGAGACCCAGTACTTC. It is translated as CASSSVAAGQETQYF.

The V and J genes are TRBV11-2 and TRBJ2-1; D remains ambiguous. Germline assignment: CDR1 SGHAT and CDR2 FQNNGV. There are 14 residues in the CDR3. Trimming cost V 3 bases and J 5 bases, with 11 bases left between them. The CDR3 DNA sequence: TGTGCCAGCAGCTTCGCCCCGGCTAACAATGAGCAGTTCTTC. Translation gives CASSFAPANNEQFF.

The chain carries TRBV5-8 and TRBJ1-4; possible D gene TRBD1, 5 bases. Germline V gene lookup returns CDR1 SGHTS and CDR2 YDEGEE. This CDR3 has 15 residues. The V end lost 1 base, the J end lost 0 bases, and 7 bases lay between the germline ends. The CDR3 bases are TGTGCCAGCAGCTTGTCGACAGCAACTAATGAAAAACTGTTTTTT. This codes for CASSLSTATNEKLFF.

The rearrangement links TRBV2 to TRBJ1-4; 8 bases fit TRBD1. There are 14 residues in the CDR3. Looked up from germline, CDR1 is SNHLY and CDR2 is FYNNEI. V lost 5 bases, J lost 6 bases, and 5 bases stayed unmatched. CDR3: CASSPGQGHEKLFF. The CDR3 coding sequence is TGTGCCAGCAGTCCCGGACAGGGTCATGAAAAACTGTTTTTT.

The rearrangement joins TRBV4-2 to TRBJ2-3; D is unresolved. V gave up 0 bases and J gave up 2 bases, with 6 bases separating them. The CDR3 length is 14 residues. Germline values: CDR1 LGHNA, CDR2 YNFKEQ. CDR3 sequence: CASSQDLTTDTQYF. CDR3 bases: TGTGCCAGCAGCCAAGATTTAACCACAGATACGCAGTATTTT.

The chain employs TRBV29-1 and TRBJ2-5; D ambiguous. CDR1 is SQVTM, CDR2 ANQGSEA, per germline. The CDR3 runs 15 residues. V was clipped by 0 bases and J by 1 base, with 12 bases between them. CDR3 DNA: TGCAGCGTTGAAGATCCACGTCCCGCCCAAGAGACCCAGTACTTC. This encodes CSVEDPRPAQETQYF.

The gene calls are TRBV3-1 (or the pseudogene TRBV3-2) and TRBJ2-3; the match to TRBD2 covers 9 bases. In germline, CDR1 is LGHDT, CDR2 YNNKEL (reference sequence). Germline trimming cut 1 base from V and 3 bases from J; bases unmatched to any gene: 8. The CDR3 runs 17 residues. CDR3: CASSQGWSGGMTDTQYF. The CDR3 DNA reads TGTGCCAGCAGCCAAGGCTGGAGCGGGGGGATGACAGATACGCAGTATTTT.

This clone was observed a single time. The chain employs TRBV5-6 and TRBJ2-5, with a weak D call TRBD2 (6 bases). Germline assignment: CDR1 SGHDT and CDR2 YYEEEE. Trimming took 4 bases from V and 4 from J, leaving 14 bases between them. The CDR3 consists of 14 residues. The CDR3 loop is CASSPAGSPETQYF. The DNA for the CDR3 is TGTGCCAGCAGCCCCGCGGGATCTCCAGAGACCCAGTACTTC.

The gene calls are TRBV2 and TRBJ2-7; D not resolved. CDR1 is SNHLY and CDR2 is FYNNEI in the germline V gene. The V gene lost 3 bases and the J gene lost 7 bases, with 7 bases spanning the gap. The length of the CDR3 is 11 residues. CDR3: CASSEVGEQYF. Written as DNA, the CDR3 is TGTGCCAGCAGTGAGGTGGGGGAGCAGTACTTC.

This chain connects TRBV10-3 to TRBJ2-2, with D perhaps matching TRBD1 (5 bases). CDR1 and CDR2 (germline): ENHRY, SYGVKD. CDR3 length: 14 residues. The V end was cut by 5 bases, the J end by 1 base, with 8 bases between. The CDR3 sequence is CAISSQGNTGELFF. The CDR3 DNA sequence: TGTGCCATCAGTTCCCAGGGGAACACCGGGGAGCTGTTTTTT.

The rearrangement links TRBV19 to TRBJ1-4; D remains unclear. Trimming cost V 5 bases and J 5 bases, with 3 bases left between them. The length of the CDR3 is 11 residues. The germline V gene encodes CDR1 LNHDA and CDR2 SQIVND (reference sequence). The CDR3 protein is CASSENEKLFF. The CDR3 nucleotides are TGTGCCAGTAGTGAGAATGAAAAACTGTTTTTT.

The chain uses TRBV27 and TRBJ1-3; 8 bases are shared with TRBD1. V lost 6 bases, J lost 4 bases, and 8 bases stayed unmatched. Germline-derived CDR1 and CDR2 are MNHEY and SMNVEV (reference sequence). There are 15 residues in the CDR3. CDR3 region: CASSRGQGRGNTIYF. CDR3 in DNA: TGTGCCAGCAGCCGAGGACAGGGTAGGGGAAACACCATATATTTT.

This clone was seen a single time. This chain joins TRBV10-3 and TRBJ1-5, with TRBD1 as a possible D gene (5 bases). V dropped 6 bases and J dropped 4 bases, with 10 bases sitting between them. This CDR3 region has 13 residues. Germline values: CDR1 ENHRY, CDR2 SYGVKD. CDR3 protein: CAIREQGNQPQHF. As DNA, the CDR3 is TGTGCCATCAGGGAGCAGGGAAATCAGCCCCAGCATTTT.